Listed here are 8 T cell receptor beta chains from one sample, sequenced in a study of post-analysis software for immune sequencing data. Antigen specificity for these receptors is unknown. Prepared libraries of TCR beta cDNA carried unique molecular identifiers. TCRdb re-derived calls from the PCR reads in MiXCR, one entry per CDR3 protein. The sample holds roughly 870,000 distinct CDR3 sequences, about 53% seen once. Study results and limitations: Patients used about five TRBV segments, including TRBV5-6, TRBV5-1 and TRBV20-1, more often than controls.

The sequencing sample was made of blood. Receptors originate from a girl between 5 and 17 years old with multiple sclerosis.

The V call is TRBV12-3 or TRBV12-4, the J call TRBJ2-4, with TRBD2 matching 8 bases. The DNA end is more similar to TRBJ2-5, so the J call may be wrong. CDR3 length: 15 residues. The CDR3 region has the DNA TGTGCCAGCAGTTCGAATAGCGGGGTCCAAGAGACCCAGTACTTC. Amino acid sequence: CASSSNSGVQETQYF.

J is TRBJ2-4 and V is TRBV4-1; no clear D. The CDR3 runs to 15 residues. The germline V and J ends were trimmed by 1 base and 8 bases, with 15 bases remaining between them. In germline, CDR1 is MGHRA, CDR2 YSYEKL. The CDR3 coding sequence is TGCGCCAGCAGCCAAGGGATCTCCGGTGGGCACATTCAGTACTTC. Its protein product is CASSQGISGGHIQYF.

This clonotype was observed a few times. The gene calls are TRBV29-1 and TRBJ2-7; D might be TRBD2 (5 bases). The CDR3 is 14 residues long. V shed 5 bases and J shed 1 base, with 15 bases lying between them. The germline CDR1 and CDR2 sequences are SQVTM and ANQGSEA. The CDR3 sequence: CSVRLLTGSYEQYF. CDR3 bases: TGCAGCGTTCGGCTACTAACGGGATCCTACGAGCAGTACTTC.

V gene TRBV5-1 combines with J gene TRBJ2-5; 10 bases match TRBD2. The DNA end lines up better with TRBJ2-7; the J call may be wrong. Germline CDR1 is SGHRS and CDR2 is YFSETQ. The CDR3 covers 16 residues. The CDR3 DNA reads TGCGCCAGCAGCTTGGGCAAGCTAGCGGGAGCTCACGAGCAGTACTTC. Amino acids: CASSLGKLAGAHEQYF.

This rearrangement joins TRBV2 to TRBJ1-1; no clear D gene. The CDR3 runs 13 residues. Deletions cut 7 bases from V and 2 bases from J, with 11 bases between. CDR1 and CDR2 from the germline V gene are SNHLY and FYNNEI. The CDR3 nucleotides read TGTGCCAGCATAGCGGGTACTAACACTGAAGCTTTCTTT. The encoded protein is CASIAGTNTEAFF.

This clonotype was detected a few times. The rearrangement uses TRBV20-1 and TRBJ2-4; the D call may be TRBD1 or TRBD2 (5 bases each). The V and J ends lost 8 bases and 4 bases respectively, with 18 bases between them. This CDR3 has 14 residues. Germline CDR1 reads DFQATT; CDR2 reads SNEGSKA (reference sequence). In DNA, the CDR3 is TGCAGTCTCCAGGGCGTCGGGGCGAAAAACATTCAGTACTTC. Amino acids: CSLQGVGAKNIQYF.

Remarks on this clonotype: Germline and junction disagree at one end, which may indicate a read error. V is TRBV12-3 or TRBV12-4 and J is TRBJ2-5; possibly TRBD2 for D (6 bases). The CDR3 is 14 residues long. The CDR3 reads CASGLLARQETQYF. DNA of the CDR3: TGTGCCAGCGGTTTACTAGCACGACAAGAGACCCAGTACTTC.

Ten or more counts support this clonotype. This rearrangement joins TRBV29-1 to TRBJ2-1; 10 bases agree with TRBD1. Germline values: CDR1 SQVTM, CDR2 ANQGSEA. Trimming removed 7 bases from V and 3 bases from J; junction bases left unmatched: 3. The CDR3 totals 13 residues. The CDR3 nucleotides read TGCAGCGCAGGACAGGGGGTCTACAATGAGCAGTTCTTC. Protein sequence: CSAGQGVYNEQFF.